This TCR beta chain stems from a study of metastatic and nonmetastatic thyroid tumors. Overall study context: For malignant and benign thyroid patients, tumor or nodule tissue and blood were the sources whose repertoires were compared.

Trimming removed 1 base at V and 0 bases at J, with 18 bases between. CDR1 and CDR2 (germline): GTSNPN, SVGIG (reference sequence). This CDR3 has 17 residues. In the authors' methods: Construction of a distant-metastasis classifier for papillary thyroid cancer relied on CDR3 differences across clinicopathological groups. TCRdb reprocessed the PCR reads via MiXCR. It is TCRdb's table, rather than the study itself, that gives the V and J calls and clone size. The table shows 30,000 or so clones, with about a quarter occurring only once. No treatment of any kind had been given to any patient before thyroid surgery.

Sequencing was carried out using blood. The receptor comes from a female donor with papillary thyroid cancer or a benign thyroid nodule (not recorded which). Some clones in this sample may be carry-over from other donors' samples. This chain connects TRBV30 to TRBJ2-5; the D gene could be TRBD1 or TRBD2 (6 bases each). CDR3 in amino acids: CAWSAGLGGRDQETQYF. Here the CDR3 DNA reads TGTGCCTGGAGTGCGGGGCTCGGGGGCCGTGACCAAGAGACCCAGTACTTC.